These 2 T cell receptor beta chains came from one sample sequenced in a study of blood T cell repertoires in COVID-19. Assay: immunoSEQ multiplex PCR; the TCRdb copy retains only in-frame clones and omits some. The sample lists 230,000 or so clones, 86% occurring once. Material for sequencing was PBMCs or T cells enriched from blood (not recorded which). All receptors come from a woman between 35 and 50 years old with acute COVID-19.

This chain connects TRBV6-5 to TRBJ2-1; 12 bases map to TRBD1. The germline CDR1 and CDR2 sequences are MNHEY and SVGAGI. The CDR3 has 15 residues. After removal of 2 bases from V and 6 bases from J, the junction contained 2 bases not matched to a gene. The CDR3 spells CASSYGTGGINEQFF. The CDR3 region has the DNA TGTGCCAGCAGTTACGGGACAGGGGGCATCAATGAGCAGTTCTTC.

Remarks on this clone: A read error may account for a junction end that differs from germline. The gene calls are TRBV2 and TRBJ1-4; unclear D gene. Germline V CDR1 and CDR2: SNHLY, FYNNEI. CDR3 length equals 12 residues. The CDR3 here is CASSGAKEKLFF. CDR3 nucleotide sequence: TGTGCCAGCAGTGGCGCTAAGGAAAAACTGTTTTTT.